Sequencing of this T cell receptor (beta chain) was carried out in a study of T cells in Graves' hyperthyroidism and ophthalmopathy. The study, taken as a whole, reports: It was a median 6.5 months before onset that the model predicted ophthalmopathy. Using 13 V-J features, a model discriminated ophthalmopathy from stable hyperthyroidism.

Looked up from germline, CDR1 is SNHLY and CDR2 is FYNNEI. The CDR3 covers 15 residues. V dropped 0 bases and J dropped 1 base, with 10 bases sitting between them. This clonotype was counted ten times or more. What it recognizes is unknown. TCR beta CDR3 sequences were amplified from RNA transcripts. An initial round of RT-PCR targeting the TCR CDR3 relied on the HTBI primer set. In TCRdb, the multiplex PCR reads were re-called with MiXCR into one record per CDR3 protein. The sample lists roughly 500,000 distinct CDR3 sequences, roughly 23% occurring once. Clinical symptoms, serum thyroxine and TRAb, thyroid ultrasound and orbital computed tomography together formed the diagnostic basis.

Sequencing was carried out using blood. The sequence was collected from a woman between 65 and 79 years old with Graves' ophthalmopathy. The chain joins TRBV2 to TRBJ2-7, with no clear D. CDR3 bases: TGTGCCAGCAGTGAAGCTGGCCGGTTGTCCTACGAGCAGTACTTC. Encoded protein: CASSEAGRLSYEQYF.